The rows below give T cell receptor beta chains drawn from one sample of a study of T cells in Graves' hyperthyroidism and ophthalmopathy. MiXCR, run by TCRdb on the multiplex PCR reads, gives a single entry per CDR3 protein. The table shows about 520,000 distinct CDR3 sequences, with about a fifth occurring only once. Sequencing was performed on blood. These receptors all come from a man aged 18 to 30 with Graves' hyperthyroidism. The CDR3 runs from the conserved cysteine through the conserved F or W. A D gene is named only where the DNA matches it firmly. Clone size is not always given. Where it is, it says once, few, many or a class for expanded clones.

D gene	V gene	clone size	J gene	CDR3 DNA	CDR3 protein
.	TRBV5-1	.	TRBJ2-6	TGCGCCAGCAGCTCCCAGGGTTCTGGGGCCAACGTCCTGACTTTC	CASSSQGSGANVLTF
.	TRBV11-1	once	TRBJ1-2	TGTGCCAGCAGCTTACCAGGGGAACGTGGCTACACCTTC	CASSLPGERGYTF
.	TRBV6-1	many	TRBJ2-7	TGTGCCAGCAGAGGCCCGAACGAGCAGTACTTC	CASRGPNEQYF
TRBD1	TRBV4-1	few	TRBJ1-2	TGCGCCAGCAGCCAACCGCGACAGGGAGTCAACAACTATGGCTACACCTTC	CASSQPRQGVNNYGYTF
.	TRBV10-3	many	TRBJ1-1	TGTGCCATCACAGGGGACACCGATACTGAAGCTTTCTTT	CAITGDTDTEAFF
.	TRBV11-3	many	TRBJ2-7	TGTGCCAGCAGCTCAGACCGTACGCCTTTGAGAGAGCAGTACTTC	CASSSDRTPLREQYF
.	TRBV2	many	TRBJ1-5	TGTGCCAGCAGTGAAGGACATAGCAATCAGCCCCAGCATTTT	CASSEGHSNQPQHF
.	TRBV28	.	TRBJ1-2	TGTGCCAGCAACCCTGGGGGGAGCTATGGCTACACCTTC	CASNPGGSYGYTF
.	TRBV7-8	many	TRBJ2-2	TGTGCCAGCAGCTTAGGGCAGACCGGCACCGGGGAGCTGTTTTTT	CASSLGQTGTGELFF
.	TRBV12-3/TRBV12-4	many	TRBJ2-3	TGTGCCAGCAGTTTCAGCCGAAATACGCAGTATTTT	CASSFSRNTQYF
.	TRBV10-2	.	TRBJ1-1	TGCGCCAGCAGTGTAGGGTTCTTGAACACTGAAGCTTTCTTT	CASSVGFLNTEAFF
.	TRBV30	many	TRBJ1-2	TGTGCCTGGAGTGTAGGGCAGGGACTTGGTGGCTACACCTTC	CAWSVGQGLGGYTF
.	TRBV19	many	TRBJ2-2	TGTGCCAGTAGTCCGCTGAGGGGAAGGAACACCGGGGAGCTGTTTTTT	CASSPLRGRNTGELFF
.	TRBV28	few	TRBJ2-7	TGTGCCAGCAGTTTAGGTCAGGGGCAAGAGCAGTACTTC	CASSLGQGQEQYF
TRBD1	TRBV19	.	TRBJ1-1	TGTGCCAGTAGTATGGACTTTACAGGGGACACTGAAGCTTTCTTT	CASSMDFTGDTEAFF
.	TRBV20-1	once	TRBJ1-2	TGCAGTGCTAGAGATAGAGCAAACTATGGCTACACCTTC	CSARDRANYGYTF
.	TRBV11-3	many	TRBJ2-7	TGTGCCAGCAGCCCCGTGGTGGCTGAGGCCTACGAGCAGTACTTC	CASSPVVAEAYEQYF
.	TRBV12-3/TRBV12-4	many	TRBJ1-1	TGTGCCAGCAGTTTACACGGGAGGAACACTGAAGCTTTCTTT	CASSLHGRNTEAFF
TRBD1	TRBV4-1	many	TRBJ2-7	TGCGCCAGCAGCCAGGGTGTGAGGACAGGGGGCTACGAGCAGTACTTC	CASSQGVRTGGYEQYF
.	TRBV28	many	TRBJ1-2	TGTGCCAGCAGTCCCCCTACAGGGACCTATGGCTACACCTTC	CASSPPTGTYGYTF
TRBD1	TRBV3-1	few	TRBJ2-7	TGTGCCAGCAGCCAAGAAGGGCAGGGGGCCTACGAGCAGTACTTC	CASSQEGQGAYEQYF
.	TRBV11-2	.	TRBJ2-7	TGTGCCAGCAGCTTAGAGGGGGGCTTAACCTACGAGCAGTACTTC	CASSLEGGLTYEQYF
TRBD1	TRBV29-1	many	TRBJ2-7	TGCAGCGTTCTGGGACAGAGCAACGAGCAGTACTTC	CSVLGQSNEQYF
.	TRBV20-1	many	TRBJ2-7	TGCAGTGCTAGACAGGCAGGGACCGGCGTCGAGCAGTACTTC	CSARQAGTGVEQYF
.	TRBV6-2/TRBV6-3	many	TRBJ1-1	TGTGCCAGCAGTTATACTAAAAACACTGAAGCTTTCTTT	CASSYTKNTEAFF
.	TRBV6-1	many	TRBJ1-2	TGTGCCAGCAGTGAAGGCAGCCTCGGAGGCTACACCTTC	CASSEGSLGGYTF
.	TRBV12-3/TRBV12-4	.	TRBJ2-2	TGTGCCAGCCGGACAGACACCGGGGAGCTGTTTTTT	CASRTDTGELFF
.	TRBV28	.	TRBJ1-1	TGTGCCAGCGGGTCAGGTGTGAACACTGAAGCTTTCTTT	CASGSGVNTEAFF
.	TRBV11-2	many	TRBJ1-1	TGTGCCAGTGCCCCGGGGGTAGGCACTGAAGCTTTCTTT	CASAPGVGTEAFF
.	TRBV3-1	few	TRBJ2-5	TGTGCCAGCAAGGAGAACACGCCCGGGACCCAGTACTTC	CASKENTPGTQYF
.	TRBV4-2	many	TRBJ2-5	TGTGCCAGCAGCCTACTCGGGGTGGTAGGAGGGGAGACCCAGTACTTC	CASSLLGVVGGETQYF
.	TRBV30	many	TRBJ2-6	TGTGCCTGGGGGCGAGGGTCTGGGGCCAACGTCCTGACTTTC	CAWGRGSGANVLTF
.	TRBV5-1	many	TRBJ2-7	TGCGCCAGCAGCAATAAGTTCCACGAGCAGTACTTC	CASSNKFHEQYF
.	TRBV11-1	.	TRBJ1-1	TGTGCCAGCAGCTTATCCCAGGGAAGCGCTCCCAACACTGAAGCTTTCTTT	CASSLSQGSAPNTEAFF
TRBD1	TRBV19	few	TRBJ2-2	TGTGCCAGTAGTCAGACAGGGGGCTACACCGGGGAGCTGTTTTTT	CASSQTGGYTGELFF